Presented here are 7 T cell receptor beta chains from one specimen sequenced in a study of vaccination and CD4 T cells after COVID-19. Indicated treatment: 10-day PBMC culture with coronavirus spike peptide pools or control peptides (ViraFEST assay). No antigen has been assigned to these receptors. With the Oncomine TCR Beta short-read assay, DNA from cultured CD4+ T cells was sequenced. TCRdb independently ran MiXCR on the PCR reads; one entry per CDR3 protein. The repertoire holds over 10,000 distinct CDR3 sequences, with around half as singletons. Source material: CD4+ T cells from blood, cultured in vitro. These TCRs come from a human donor who had recovered from COVID-19.

The rearrangement uses TRBV7-2 and TRBJ1-5; D not certain. Per the germline V gene, CDR1 is SGHTA and CDR2 is FQGNSA. This CDR3 spans 15 amino acids. V was trimmed by 1 base and J by 5 bases, leaving 12 bases between them. The CDR3, as DNA: TGTGCCAGCAGCTTAGTTCTGGACGGCCATCAGCCCCAGCATTTT. Amino acid sequence: CASSLVLDGHQPQHF.

V usage is TRBV23-1 and J usage is TRBJ2-7; a weak D match, TRBD2 (6 bases). TRBV23-1 is an ORF, with its function uncertain. CDR3 length: 12 residues. Trimming shortened V by 6 bases and J by 7 bases, and 13 bases separated the two germline ends. DNA for the CDR3: TGCGCCAGCAGCGACGGGAGACAAGAGCAGTACTTC. Translated: CASSDGRQEQYF.

This clonotype has a single count. The chain uses TRBV7-9 and TRBJ1-1, with D tentatively TRBD1 (6 bases). The CDR3 totals 15 residues. V lost 5 bases and J 3 bases, leaving 16 bases between the germline ends. The germline CDR1 and CDR2 sequences are SEHNR and FQNEAQ (reference sequence). CDR3: CASSRGGGAYTEAFF. The CDR3 region has the DNA TGTGCCAGCAGCCGGGGTGGGGGGGCTTACACTGAAGCTTTCTTT.

V usage is TRBV9 and J usage is TRBJ2-7; 11 bases are a match to TRBD2. This CDR3 is 15 amino acids long. V was pared by 4 bases and J by 3 bases, with 6 bases of the junction left unmatched. The germline CDR1 and CDR2 sequences are SGDLS and YYNGEE. The DNA of the CDR3 is TGTGCCAGCAGCCCACTAGCGGGGGTCGACTACGAGCAGTACTTC. This codes for CASSPLAGVDYEQYF.

The rearrangement uses TRBV6-1 and TRBJ2-7; 9 bases are a match to TRBD1. Germline lookup yields CDR1 MNHNS and CDR2 SASEGT. V lost 8 bases, J lost 4 bases, and 9 bases stayed unmatched. CDR3 length equals 14 residues. The CDR3 sequence: CASGRPGQGYEQYF. The CDR3 DNA reads as TGTGCCAGCGGACGACCGGGACAGGGATACGAGCAGTACTTC.

The J gene is TRBJ2-3, the V gene TRBV4-2; D gene unclear. The CDR3 loop spans 12 amino acids. V was pared by 2 bases and J by 7 bases, with 7 bases between. From germline, CDR1 is LGHNA and CDR2 YNFKEQ. Written as DNA, the CDR3 is TGTGCCAGCAGCCAAACACACAATACGCAGTATTTT. Translated, it gives CASSQTHNTQYF.

The chain is built from TRBV6-1 and TRBJ2-1, with 9 bases aligning to TRBD2. V shed 4 bases, J shed 7 bases, and the junction held 8 bases outside the gene matches. The CDR3 is made up of 15 amino acids. CDR1 is MNHNS and CDR2 is SASEGT in the germline V gene. The CDR3 DNA sequence: TGTGCCAGCAGTGTTAGCGGGAGAGGGGAGAATGAGCAGTTCTTC. The encoded protein is CASSVSGRGENEQFF.